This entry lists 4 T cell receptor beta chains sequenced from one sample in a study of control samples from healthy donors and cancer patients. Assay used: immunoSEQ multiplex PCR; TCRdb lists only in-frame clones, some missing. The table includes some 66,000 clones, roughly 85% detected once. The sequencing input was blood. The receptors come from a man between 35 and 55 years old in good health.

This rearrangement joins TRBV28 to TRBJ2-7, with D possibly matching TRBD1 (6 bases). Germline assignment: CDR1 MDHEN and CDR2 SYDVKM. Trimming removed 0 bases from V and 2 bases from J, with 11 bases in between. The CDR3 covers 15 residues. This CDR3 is CASSLWGNRAYEQYF. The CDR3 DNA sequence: TGTGCCAGCAGTTTATGGGGGAACAGGGCCTACGAGCAGTACTTC.

CDR3 DNA: TGTGCCAGCAGTTTATCCTATGCACCGGGACAGGGGGCGAGGAGCAATCAGCCCCAGCATTTT. It is translated as CASSLSYAPGQGARSNQPQHF. The rearrangement uses TRBV28 and TRBJ1-5; TRBD1 matches at 12 bases. This CDR3 contains 21 residues. The germline CDR1 and CDR2 sequences are MDHEN and SYDVKM. Unmatched junction bases numbered 14, after V lost 1 base and J lost 1 base.

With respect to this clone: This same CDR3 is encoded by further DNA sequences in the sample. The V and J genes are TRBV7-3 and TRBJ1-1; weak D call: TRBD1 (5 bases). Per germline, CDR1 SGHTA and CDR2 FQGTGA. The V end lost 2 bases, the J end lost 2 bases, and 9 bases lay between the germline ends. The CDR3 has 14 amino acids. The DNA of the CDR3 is TGTGCCAGCAGCTTAGGTGGACAAAACACTGAAGCTTTCTTT. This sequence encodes CASSLGGQNTEAFF.

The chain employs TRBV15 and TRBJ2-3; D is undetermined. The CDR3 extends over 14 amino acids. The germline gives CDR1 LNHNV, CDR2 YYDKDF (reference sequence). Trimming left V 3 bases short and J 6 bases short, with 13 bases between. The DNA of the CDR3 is TGTGCCACCAGCAGGAGCCACCGGTCGGATACGCAGTATTTT. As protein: CATSRSHRSDTQYF.